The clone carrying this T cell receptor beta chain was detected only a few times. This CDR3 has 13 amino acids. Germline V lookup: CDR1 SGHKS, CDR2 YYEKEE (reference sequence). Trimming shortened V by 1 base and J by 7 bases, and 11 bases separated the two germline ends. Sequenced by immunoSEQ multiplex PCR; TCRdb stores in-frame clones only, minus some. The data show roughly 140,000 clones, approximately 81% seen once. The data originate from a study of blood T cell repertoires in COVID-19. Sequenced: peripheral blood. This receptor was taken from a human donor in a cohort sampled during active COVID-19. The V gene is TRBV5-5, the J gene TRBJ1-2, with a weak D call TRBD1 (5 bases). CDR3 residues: CASSLTDQGGYTF. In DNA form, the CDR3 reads TGTGCCAGCAGCTTGACAGACCAGGGTGGCTACACCTTC.